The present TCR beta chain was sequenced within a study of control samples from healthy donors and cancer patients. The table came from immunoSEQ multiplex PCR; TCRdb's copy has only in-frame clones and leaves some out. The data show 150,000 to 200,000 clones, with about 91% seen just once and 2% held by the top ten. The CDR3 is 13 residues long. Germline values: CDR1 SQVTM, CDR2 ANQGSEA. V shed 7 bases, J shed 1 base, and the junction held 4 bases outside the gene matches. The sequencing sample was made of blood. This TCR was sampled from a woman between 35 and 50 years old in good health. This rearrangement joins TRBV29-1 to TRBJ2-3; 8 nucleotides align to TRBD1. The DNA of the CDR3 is TGCAGCGCAGACAGGGGAGGCACAGATACGCAGTATTTT. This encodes CSADRGGTDTQYF.